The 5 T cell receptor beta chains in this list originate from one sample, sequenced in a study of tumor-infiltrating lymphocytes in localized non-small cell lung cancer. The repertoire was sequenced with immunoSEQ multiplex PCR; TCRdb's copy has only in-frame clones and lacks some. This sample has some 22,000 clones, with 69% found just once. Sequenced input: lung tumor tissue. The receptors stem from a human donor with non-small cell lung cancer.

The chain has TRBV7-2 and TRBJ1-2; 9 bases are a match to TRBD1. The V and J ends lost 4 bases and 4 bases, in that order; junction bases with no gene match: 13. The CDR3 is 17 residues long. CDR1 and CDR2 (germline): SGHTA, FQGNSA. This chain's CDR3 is CASSSLYGTGSAYGYTF. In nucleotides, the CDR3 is TGTGCCAGCAGCTCCTTATATGGGACAGGGTCCGCCTATGGCTACACCTTC. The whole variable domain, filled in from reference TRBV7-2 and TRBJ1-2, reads GAGVSQSPSNKVTEKGKDVELRCDPISGHTALYWYRQSLGQGLEFLIYFQGNSAPDKSGLPSDRFSAERTGGSVSTLTIQRTQQEDSAVYLCASSSLYGTGSAYGYTFGSGTRLTVV.

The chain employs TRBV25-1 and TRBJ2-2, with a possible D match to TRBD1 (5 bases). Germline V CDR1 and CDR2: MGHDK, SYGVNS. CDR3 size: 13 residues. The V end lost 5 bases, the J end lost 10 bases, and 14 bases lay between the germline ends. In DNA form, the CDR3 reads TGTGCCAGCAGTTCCCCAGGGCCCTCGGAGCTGTTTTTT. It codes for CASSSPGPSELFF.

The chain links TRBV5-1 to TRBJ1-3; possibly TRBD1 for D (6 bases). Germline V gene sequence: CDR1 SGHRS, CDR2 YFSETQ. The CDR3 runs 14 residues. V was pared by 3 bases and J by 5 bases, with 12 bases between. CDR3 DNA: TGCGCCAGCAGCTCGGACAGCCGAAGAAACACCATATATTTT. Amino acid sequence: CASSSDSRRNTIYF.

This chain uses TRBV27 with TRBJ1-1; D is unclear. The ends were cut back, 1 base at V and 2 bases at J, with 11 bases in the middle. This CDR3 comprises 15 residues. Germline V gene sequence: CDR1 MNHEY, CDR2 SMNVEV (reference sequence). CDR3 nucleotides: TGTGCCAGCAGTTTATTAGCTACTCTCAACACTGAAGCTTTCTTT. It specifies CASSLLATLNTEAFF.

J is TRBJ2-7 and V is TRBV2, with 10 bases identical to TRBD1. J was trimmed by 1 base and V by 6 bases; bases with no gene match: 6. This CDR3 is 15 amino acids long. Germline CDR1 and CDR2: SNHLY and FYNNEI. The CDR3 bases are TGTGCCAGCAGGACAGGGGGCGAACGGTCCTACGAGCAGTACTTC. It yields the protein CASRTGGERSYEQYF.